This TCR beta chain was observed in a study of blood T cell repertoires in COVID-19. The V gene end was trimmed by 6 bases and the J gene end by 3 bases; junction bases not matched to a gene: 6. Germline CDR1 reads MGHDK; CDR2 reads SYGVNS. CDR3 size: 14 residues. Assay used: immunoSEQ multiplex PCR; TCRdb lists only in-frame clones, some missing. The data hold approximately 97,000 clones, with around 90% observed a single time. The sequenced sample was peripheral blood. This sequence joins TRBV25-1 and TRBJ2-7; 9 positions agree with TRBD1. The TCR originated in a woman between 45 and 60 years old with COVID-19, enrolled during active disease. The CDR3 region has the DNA TGTGCCAGCAGCCCGACAGGGGGTTTCTACGAGCAGTACTTC. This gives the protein CASSPTGGFYEQYF.